The 24 T cell receptor beta chains reported below all come from one sample, sequenced in a study of early T cells in non-severe SARS-CoV-2 infection. Via MiXCR, TCRdb re-called the 5' RACE reads, giving one row per CDR3 protein. The sample contains about 72,000 distinct CDR3 sequences, approximately 10% of which appear only once. Sequenced material: whole blood. Receptors were obtained from an adult who was a healthcare worker with PCR-confirmed SARS-CoV-2 infection or an uninfected control (not recorded which).

This clonotype was observed many times. V is TRBV5-1 and J is TRBJ1-6, with a weak D call TRBD1 (5 bases). The CDR3 spans 14 residues. With 5 bases removed from V and 9 bases from J, the gap between germline ends came to 15 bases. Germline-derived CDR1 and CDR2 are SGHRS and YFSETQ. The CDR3, as DNA: TGCGCCAGCAGAAGGGACGGGACGTTTTCACCCCTCCACTTT. This codes for CASRRDGTFSPLHF. The variable domain in full, with the rest retrieved from reference TRBV5-1 and TRBJ1-6, is KAGVTQTPRYLIKTRGQQVTLSCSPISGHRSVSWYQQTPGQGLQFLFEYFSETQRNKGNFPGRFSGRQFSNSRSEMNVSTLELGDSALYLCASRRDGTFSPLHFGNGTRLTVT.

The chain combines TRBV19 with TRBJ2-4, with TRBD2 matching 8 bases. The CDR3 consists of 16 residues. The ends lost 6 bases at V and 2 bases at J; junction bases unmatched: 9. Germline V gene lookup returns CDR1 LNHDA and CDR2 SQIVND (reference sequence). CDR3 in DNA: TGTGCCAGTAGCCAATCGGGGGGGATAACCAAAAACATTCAGTACTTC. Its protein is CASSQSGGITKNIQYF. Full variable domain (remainder filled in from reference TRBV19 and TRBJ2-4): DGGITQSPKYLFRKEGQNVTLSCEQNLNHDAMYWYRQDPGQGLRLIYYSQIVNDFQKGDIAEGYSVSREKKESFPLTVTSAQKNPTAFYLCASSQSGGITKNIQYFGAGTRLSVL.

This clonotype was counted a few times. The chain employs TRBV20-1 and TRBJ1-1; D unclear. Germline V gives CDR1 DFQATT, CDR2 SNEGSKA (reference sequence). This CDR3 has 14 residues. V lost 3 bases and J lost 0, with 11 bases in between. CDR3 coding DNA: TGCAGTGCTAGTCCCCGACCTTTGAACACTGAAGCTTTCTTT. Encoded protein: CSASPRPLNTEAFF.

This clonotype was seen many times. J is TRBJ2-3 and V is TRBV11-3; 12 bases map to TRBD2. The ends lost 2 bases at V and 6 bases at J; junction bases unmatched: 6. The CDR3 totals 16 residues. CDR1 is SGHNT, CDR2 YENEEA, per germline. Written as DNA, the CDR3 is TGTGCCAGCAGCTTAAAACTAGCGGGAGGACGGGATACGCAGTATTTT. Its protein is CASSLKLAGGRDTQYF. Variable domain in full (rest from reference TRBV11-3 and TRBJ2-3): EAGVVQSPRYKIIEKKQPVAFWCNPISGHNTLYWYLQNLGQGPELLIRYENEEAVDDSQLPKDRFSAERLKGVDSTLKIQPAELGDSAVYLCASSLKLAGGRDTQYFGPGTRLTVL.

This rearrangement joins TRBV3-1 to TRBJ2-7, with TRBD2 matching over 9 bases. With 8 bases clipped from V and 0 bases from J, the junction kept 2 bases outside the gene matches. Germline CDR1 is LGHDT and CDR2 is YNNKEL (reference sequence). CDR3 length: 13 residues. The chain's CDR3 is CASAGGSSYEQYF. The CDR3 nucleotides read TGTGCCAGCGCGGGAGGGAGCTCCTACGAGCAGTACTTC.

The chain is built from TRBV10-3 and TRBJ1-5; TRBD1 might be the D (5 bases). With 7 bases removed from V and 0 bases from J, the gap between germline ends came to 7 bases. The CDR3 covers 13 residues. The germline V gene has CDR1 ENHRY and CDR2 SYGVKD. CDR3 nucleotides: TGTGCCATCAAAGGGGATAGCAATCAGCCCCAGCATTTT. Amino acid sequence: CAIKGDSNQPQHF.

This clonotype was detected a few times. The chain links TRBV30 to TRBJ2-1; weak D call: TRBD2 (6 bases). Trimming took 3 bases from V and 5 from J, leaving 14 bases between them. Germline-derived CDR1 and CDR2 are GTSNPN and SVGIG (reference sequence). This CDR3 comprises 14 residues. CDR3 amino acids: CAWSGGGGHNEQFF. The DNA for the CDR3 is TGTGCCTGGAGCGGGGGAGGAGGCCACAATGAGCAGTTCTTC.

This chain joins TRBV25-1 and TRBJ1-6; 8 bases fit TRBD1. CDR1 and CDR2 (germline): MGHDK, SYGVNS. V was pared by 5 bases and J by 8 bases, with 5 bases of the junction left unmatched. This CDR3 is built from 14 residues. CDR3 sequence: CASSPTGGDSPLHF. The CDR3 region has the DNA TGTGCCAGCAGTCCAACAGGGGGGGATTCACCCCTCCACTTT.

The table lists this clonotype with a few counts. The rearrangement links TRBV11-2 to TRBJ1-5; 9 nucleotides align to TRBD1. Trimming cost V 5 bases and J 7 bases; bases outside gene matches: 6. CDR3 length: 14 amino acids. CDR1 is SGHAT, CDR2 FQNNGV, per germline. The CDR3: CASSPGTGWQPQHF. For the CDR3, the DNA is TGTGCCAGCAGCCCAGGGACAGGGTGGCAGCCCCAGCATTTT.

This clonotype was picked up a small number of times. V is TRBV2 and J is TRBJ1-5, with TRBD1 matching over 7 bases. J gave up 4 bases and V 7 bases, and 16 bases lay outside the gene matches. Germline loops: CDR1 SNHLY, CDR2 FYNNEI. This CDR3 has 17 amino acids. The CDR3 bases are TGTGCCAGCACCTTAACCAGGACAGGTCGTTTAAATCAGCCCCAGCATTTT. Translated, it gives CASTLTRTGRLNQPQHF. The variable domain in full, with the rest retrieved from reference TRBV2 and TRBJ1-5, is EPEVTQTPSHQVTQMGQEVILRCVPISNHLYFYWYRQILGQKVEFLVSFYNNEISEKSEIFDDQFSVERPDGSNFTLKIRSTKLEDSAMYFCASTLTRTGRLNQPQHFGDGTRLSIL.

The CDR3 DNA follows: TGTGCCAGCAGAGGACAGGGGCAGGTCACCGGGGAGCTGTTTTTT. It is translated as CASRGQGQVTGELFF. V and J are TRBV6-6 and TRBJ2-2, with TRBD1 matching 9 bases. The CDR3 extends over 15 amino acids. Germline CDR1 MNHNY, CDR2 SVGAGI (reference sequence). Losses at the gene ends were 6 bases for V and 4 bases for J; bases not matched to a gene: 6.

In its sample, this clonotype was seen a few times. Mismatch with germline at one junction end may stem from a read error. V usage is TRBV20-1 and J usage is TRBJ2-3, with D tentatively TRBD1 (6 bases). Germline CDR1 reads DFQATT; CDR2 reads SNEGSKA (reference sequence). The CDR3 length is 15 residues. The CDR3: CSAGEMGAATDTQYF. The CDR3 DNA sequence: TGCAGTGCTGGAGAAATGGGGGCCGCAACAGATACGCAGTATTTT.

CDR3 coding DNA: TGCTGCGCCGGCAGGGGGGCTAATGAAAAACTGTTTTTT. Protein product: CCAGRGANEKLFF. The V and J genes are TRBV29-1 and TRBJ1-4; 7 bases match TRBD1. In germline, CDR1 is SQVTM, CDR2 ANQGSEA. The CDR3 has 13 residues.

In this sample, this clonotype turned up many times. The rearrangement joins TRBV6-1 to TRBJ1-1, with D possibly matching TRBD1 (6 bases). The CDR3 runs to 13 residues. With 8 bases removed from V and 10 bases from J, the gap between germline ends came to 20 bases. Germline assignment: CDR1 MNHNS and CDR2 SASEGT. CDR3 coding DNA: TGTGCCAGCGTTGCGCCCTTGGACAGTCGAGCTTTCTTT. Translating it yields CASVAPLDSRAFF.

This chain uses TRBV5-1 with TRBJ1-3; D gene uncertain. This CDR3 spans 17 amino acids. V lost 4 bases and J 0 bases, leaving 17 bases between the germline ends. CDR1 SGHRS and CDR2 YFSETQ come from the germline V gene. The DNA for the CDR3 is TGCGCCAGCAGCCTCTGGCCCTCCTGGCCCTCTGGAAACACCATATATTTT. This gives the protein CASSLWPSWPSGNTIYF.

This clonotype has just a few counts. J is TRBJ2-2 and V is TRBV20-1; the match to TRBD2 covers 10 bases. The CDR3 contains 16 residues. Losses at the gene ends were 0 bases for V and 5 bases for J; bases not matched to a gene: 6. Looked up from germline, CDR1 is DFQATT and CDR2 is SNEGSKA (reference sequence). The CDR3 nucleotides read TGCAGTGCTAGAGATTGGGCTAGCGGGAGTACCGGGGAGCTGTTTTTT. Its translation is CSARDWASGSTGELFF.

This clonotype was seen many times. The chain has TRBV7-6 and TRBJ2-7; maybe TRBD2 (5 bases). Trimming shortened V by 2 bases and J by 3 bases, and 14 bases separated the two germline ends. This CDR3 region has 15 residues. Germline V CDR1 and CDR2: SGHVS, FNYEAQ. The CDR3 reads CASSLSGVVVYEQYF. In nucleotides, the CDR3 is TGTGCCAGCAGCTTATCCGGGGTAGTGGTCTACGAGCAGTACTTC.

This clonotype came up a few times. This rearrangement joins TRBV7-3 to TRBJ2-2; 10 positions match TRBD2. The CDR3 spans 17 residues. Germline V gene data show CDR1 as SGHTA and CDR2 as FQGTGA. Trimming cost V 1 base and J 6 bases; bases outside gene matches: 8. The CDR3 DNA reads as TGTGCCAGCAGCTTAAGTCGAGCGGGAGGGCCTGCCGGGGAGCTGTTTTTT. Amino acid sequence: CASSLSRAGGPAGELFF.

This clonotype came up many times. This chain links TRBV20-1 with TRBJ2-5, with D perhaps given as TRBD1 or TRBD2 (5 bases each). V was cut by 5 bases and J by 1 base, with 11 bases left in between. The CDR3 covers 13 residues. The germline gives CDR1 DFQATT, CDR2 SNEGSKA (reference sequence). This CDR3 is CSAGRDVQETQYF. CDR3 coding DNA: TGCAGTGCTGGCCGGGACGTCCAAGAGACCCAGTACTTC.

V and J are TRBV10-3 and TRBJ2-1, with 7 bases aligning to TRBD1. CDR1 and CDR2 (germline): ENHRY, SYGVKD. The CDR3 is 15 amino acids. V was clipped by 6 bases and J by 0 bases; unmatched bases: 5. CDR3 in amino acids: CAISEWDSSYNEQFF. The CDR3 DNA is TGTGCCATCAGCGAATGGGACAGCTCCTACAATGAGCAGTTCTTC.

The sample holds many counts of this clonotype. The genes are TRBV12-3 or TRBV12-4 and TRBJ2-6, with 12 bases lining up with TRBD1. The CDR3 contains 15 residues. Trimming took 5 bases from V and 8 from J; bases not matched to a gene: 4. The CDR3 region has the DNA TGTGCCAGCAGTGGCGGGACAGGGGGCTCCAACGTCCTGACTTTC. Protein: CASSGGTGGSNVLTF.

The genes are TRBV7-9 and TRBJ2-1, with 7 bases aligning to TRBD1. This CDR3 contains 15 residues. CDR1 is SEHNR and CDR2 is FQNEAQ in the germline V gene (reference sequence). V shed 5 bases and J 5 bases; nucleotides not matched to a gene: 9. Here the CDR3 DNA reads TGTGCCAGCAGCGGACCACAGGGGCCGAACAATGAGCAGTTCTTC. This translates into CASSGPQGPNNEQFF.

The chain combines TRBV15 with TRBJ2-7; 10 nucleotides align to TRBD1. J was trimmed by 3 bases and V by 5 bases; bases with no gene match: 7. Germline CDR1 reads LNHNV; CDR2 reads YYDKDF (reference sequence). The CDR3 totals 15 residues. The CDR3 here is CATSVRDRGNYEQYF. The CDR3 nucleotides read TGTGCCACCAGCGTCCGGGACAGGGGAAACTACGAGCAGTACTTC.

This clonotype was observed a few times. This chain uses TRBV7-2 with TRBJ2-1; D is perhaps TRBD2 (5 bases). Trimming left V 1 base short and J 4 bases short, with 8 bases between. CDR3 size: 14 residues. Per the germline V gene, CDR1 is SGHTA and CDR2 is FQGNSA. Here the CDR3 DNA reads TGTGCCAGCAGCTTAGTTGGGGAGTACAATGAGCAGTTCTTC. It translates to CASSLVGEYNEQFF.